This passage covers 12 T cell receptor beta chains from one sample sequenced in a study of T cell repertoires in cytomegalovirus infection. TCRdb re-analysed the reads in MiXCR, keeping a single row per CDR3 protein. The sample records roughly 760,000 distinct CDR3 sequences, 35% being singletons. The sequenced material came from PBMCs. Every receptor here comes from a human donor in good health (CMV status not recorded). Some clones in this sample may be carry-over from other donors' samples.

This clonotype was counted ten times or more. The V call is TRBV7-2, the J call TRBJ1-1; D not certain. In germline, CDR1 is SGHTA, CDR2 FQGNSA. The CDR3 contains 14 residues. The germline V and J ends were trimmed by 2 bases and 5 bases, with 12 bases remaining between them. The CDR3 is CASSLFRWRTEAFF. In DNA, the CDR3 is TGTGCCAGCAGCTTATTTCGTTGGAGGACTGAAGCTTTCTTT.

The rearrangement joins TRBV20-1 to TRBJ1-1; D remains unclear. V was trimmed by 0 bases and J by 1 base, leaving 12 bases between them. Germline V gene sequence: CDR1 DFQATT, CDR2 SNEGSKA (reference sequence). The CDR3 sequence is 15 residues long. As DNA, the CDR3 is TGCAGTGCTAGAGATGTATCCGGATGGAACACTGAAGCTTTCTTT. Its translation is CSARDVSGWNTEAFF.

This clonotype was seen a few times. The gene calls are TRBV29-1 and TRBJ1-1; no clear D. Between the trimmed V and J ends, which lost 6 bases and 3 bases, there was a span of 5 bases. The germline V gene encodes CDR1 SQVTM and CDR2 ANQGSEA. The CDR3 totals 10 residues. The CDR3 region has the DNA TGCAGCGTGCGCGACACTGAAGCTTTCTTT. It codes for CSVRDTEAFF.

The J gene is TRBJ1-2, the V gene TRBV27; maybe TRBD1 (6 bases). The V end was cut by 6 bases, the J end by 8 bases, with 16 bases between. Germline loops: CDR1 MNHEY, CDR2 SMNVEV (reference sequence). The CDR3 has 13 amino acids. The CDR3 here is CASSSKQGRGYTF. As DNA, the CDR3 is TGTGCCAGCAGCTCTAAACAGGGAAGAGGCTACACCTTC.

This clonotype turned up a few times. The chain recombines TRBV7-2 with TRBJ2-5, with TRBD2 identical over 16 bases. Trimming at V came to 5 bases and at J to 5 bases, leaving 14 bases not matched to a gene. The CDR3 covers 19 residues. CDR1 is SGHTA, CDR2 FQGNSA, per germline. CDR3 DNA sequence: TGTGCCAGCAGCCCAACTCCGGGACTAGCGGGGGGGAGGTATGAGACCCAGTACTTC. As protein: CASSPTPGLAGGRYETQYF.

The chain uses TRBV24-1 and TRBJ2-1; maybe TRBD1 (6 bases). CDR1 KGHDR and CDR2 SFDVKD come from the germline V gene. The ends were cut back, 3 bases at V and 5 bases at J, with 10 bases in the middle. This CDR3 has 14 residues. The CDR3 sequence: CATSDNREDNEQFF. In DNA, the CDR3 is TGTGCCACCAGTGATAACAGGGAAGACAATGAGCAGTTCTTC.

The gene calls are TRBV7-2 and TRBJ1-6, with D uncertain. Trimming pared 6 bases from V and 8 bases from J, leaving 8 bases between. Per the germline V gene, CDR1 is SGHTA and CDR2 is FQGNSA. The CDR3 sequence is 12 residues long. CDR3 amino acids: CASSILDSPLHF. CDR3 DNA sequence: TGTGCCAGCAGTATCCTTGATTCACCCCTCCACTTT.

This clonotype has ten or more counts. V and J are TRBV25-1 and TRBJ2-7; D is uncertain. From germline, CDR1 is MGHDK and CDR2 SYGVNS. The V end lost 3 bases, the J end lost 0 bases, and 12 bases lay between the germline ends. The CDR3 totals 15 residues. CDR3: CASSEPDGYSYEQYF. DNA for the CDR3: TGTGCCAGCAGTGAGCCCGACGGATACTCCTACGAGCAGTACTTC.

Many counts were recorded for this clonotype. This chain links TRBV7-6 with TRBJ2-3; D is uncertain. Trimming removed 1 base at V and 3 bases at J, with 8 bases between. The CDR3 sequence is 14 residues long. In germline, CDR1 is SGHVS, CDR2 FNYEAQ. CDR3 sequence (DNA): TGTGCCAGCAGCTTAGTGGAAGCAACAGATACGCAGTATTTT. This sequence encodes CASSLVEATDTQYF.

There are a few counts of this clonotype. The chain is built from TRBV7-6 and TRBJ2-7; TRBD2 aligns across 7 bases. This CDR3 comprises 16 residues. J was trimmed by 3 bases and V by 4 bases; bases with no gene match: 12. Germline CDR1 and CDR2: SGHVS and FNYEAQ. The CDR3 spells CASSSAGEGGYYEQYF. The CDR3, as DNA: TGTGCCAGCAGCTCCGCGGGGGAAGGAGGCTACTACGAGCAGTACTTC.

The chain recombines TRBV27 with TRBJ2-5; D gene uncertain. CDR3 length: 13 residues. Between the trimmed V and J ends, which lost 4 bases and 2 bases, there was a span of 8 bases. Germline CDR1 reads MNHEY; CDR2 reads SMNVEV (reference sequence). The chain's CDR3 is CASSYLPQETQYF. Here the CDR3 DNA reads TGTGCCAGCAGTTACCTCCCACAAGAGACCCAGTACTTC.

The V gene is TRBV6-1, the J gene TRBJ1-2; D is unclear. V shed 7 bases and J shed 1 base, with 13 bases lying between them. Germline V gene data show CDR1 as MNHNS and CDR2 as SASEGT. The CDR3 is made up of 14 amino acids. The CDR3 nucleotides read TGTGCCAGCACCCTGGGGTGGAGTAACTATGGCTACACCTTC. This sequence encodes CASTLGWSNYGYTF.